This T cell receptor beta chain derives from a study of response to subunit inactivated influenza vaccine. Points on this clonotype: Its antigen is unknown. The CDR3 does not end in the conserved phenylalanine or tryptophan, so this is likely a read error.

Notes on the study in general: The authors proposed limited new T cell recruitment per seasonal influenza vaccination.

The CDR3 is made up of 14 amino acids. Trimming left V 0 bases short and J 0 bases short, with 8 bases between. CDR1 is DFQATT, CDR2 SNEGSKA, per germline (reference sequence). Using its own MiXCR run on the RT-PCR reads, TCRdb lists one record per CDR3 protein. Of more than 700,000 distinct CDR3 sequences detected, 20% to 25% appear once; the ten largest clones hold 9.5% to 13%. The material was PBMCs from blood, obtained more than 4 days after vaccination. This chain uses TRBV20-1 with TRBJ1-1; D might be TRBD1 (5 bases). The receptor was isolated from a middle-aged man who received an inactivated influenza vaccine. The CDR3 protein is CSARERQMNTEAFL. The CDR3 DNA reads TGCAGTGCTAGAGAACGACAGATGAACACTGAAGCTTTCCTT.